The clone carrying this TCR beta chain has at least ten counts. The antigen is undetermined. The cDNA had a unique molecular identifier and a template-switch universal primer site. A single record per CDR3 protein comes from TCRdb applying MiXCR to the 5' RACE reads. This table holds 430,000 or so distinct CDR3 sequences, 20% to 25% found once. The sample comes from a study of identical twins. The CDR3 is made up of 14 amino acids. V dropped 5 bases and J dropped 2 bases, with 11 bases sitting between them. Germline assignment: CDR1 SGHTA and CDR2 FQGNSA. Study observations and caveats: Monozygotic twin pairs showed more out-of-frame TCR alpha sharing than models estimated.

This same sample was also part of a study on T cells expressing NK-cell markers. That paper states: The authors derived TCR beta repertoires from sorted CD3+CD56+NKG2C+, CD3+CD56+NKG2C- and CD3+CD56-NKG2C+ T cells.

This TCR was recovered from a woman under 30 in good health. This chain links TRBV7-2 with TRBJ2-3; maybe TRBD1 (6 bases). Sequencing was done on a sample of CD4+ T cells sorted from blood. DNA of the CDR3: TGTGCCAGCAGCCGCGACAGGTTCACAGATACGCAGTATTTT. Translated, it gives CASSRDRFTDTQYF.